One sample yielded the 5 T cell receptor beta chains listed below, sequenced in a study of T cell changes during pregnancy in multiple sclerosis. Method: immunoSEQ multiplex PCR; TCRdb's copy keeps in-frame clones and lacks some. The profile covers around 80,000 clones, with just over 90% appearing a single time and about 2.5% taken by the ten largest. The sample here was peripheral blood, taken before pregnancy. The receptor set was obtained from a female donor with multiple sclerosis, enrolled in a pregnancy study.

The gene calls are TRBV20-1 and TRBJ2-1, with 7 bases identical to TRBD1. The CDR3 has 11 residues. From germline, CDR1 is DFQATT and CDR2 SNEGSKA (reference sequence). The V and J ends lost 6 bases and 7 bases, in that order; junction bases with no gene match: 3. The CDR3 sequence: CSANRGNEQFF. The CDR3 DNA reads TGCAGTGCCAACAGGGGAAATGAGCAGTTCTTC.

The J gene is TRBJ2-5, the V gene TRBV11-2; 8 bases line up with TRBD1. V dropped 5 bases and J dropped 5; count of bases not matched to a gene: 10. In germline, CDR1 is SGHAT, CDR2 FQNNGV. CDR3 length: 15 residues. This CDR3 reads CASSLGQGGGETQYF. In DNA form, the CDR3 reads TGTGCCAGCAGCCTTGGACAGGGTGGAGGGGAGACCCAGTACTTC.

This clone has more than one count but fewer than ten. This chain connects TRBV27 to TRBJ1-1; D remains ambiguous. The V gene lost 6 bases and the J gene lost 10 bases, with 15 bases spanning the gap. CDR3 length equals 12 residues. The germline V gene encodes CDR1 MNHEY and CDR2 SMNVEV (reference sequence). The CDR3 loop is CASSRDYRVAFF. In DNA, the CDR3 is TGTGCCAGCAGCCGAGATTATCGAGTAGCTTTCTTT.

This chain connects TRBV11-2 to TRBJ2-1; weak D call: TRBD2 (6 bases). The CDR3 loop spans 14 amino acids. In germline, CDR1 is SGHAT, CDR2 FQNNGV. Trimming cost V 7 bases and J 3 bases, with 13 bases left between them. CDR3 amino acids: CASTRGGNYNEQFF. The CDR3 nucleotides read TGTGCCAGCACCCGTGGGGGGAACTACAATGAGCAGTTCTTC.

The CDR3 protein is CASRAGSNTEAFF. In nucleotides, the CDR3 is TGTGCCAGCAGAGCAGGGTCGAACACTGAAGCTTTCTTT. The V and J genes are TRBV5-4 and TRBJ1-1, with D possibly TRBD1 on 5 matching bases. From germline, CDR1 is SGHNT and CDR2 YYREEE (reference sequence). The length of the CDR3 is 13 residues. Trimming cost V 5 bases and J 1 base, with 9 bases left between them.